This T cell receptor (beta chain) was recovered during a study of blood T cell repertoires in COVID-19. The germline V and J ends were trimmed by 0 bases and 6 bases, with 8 bases remaining between them. This CDR3 is built from 14 residues. Germline CDR1 is SGHTA and CDR2 is FQGNSA. The assay was immunoSEQ multiplex PCR, and TCRdb's table has in-frame clones only and misses some. The profile shows fewer than 350,000 clones, 86% of them singletons. The chain joins TRBV7-2 to TRBJ1-4; D gene unclear. The sequencing sample was made of PBMCs or T cells enriched from blood (not recorded which). The sequence derives from a woman aged 40 to 50 with acute COVID-19. The DNA for the CDR3 is TGTGCCAGCAGCTTAGCCGGGGATGATGAAAAACTGTTTTTT. Translated: CASSLAGDDEKLFF.